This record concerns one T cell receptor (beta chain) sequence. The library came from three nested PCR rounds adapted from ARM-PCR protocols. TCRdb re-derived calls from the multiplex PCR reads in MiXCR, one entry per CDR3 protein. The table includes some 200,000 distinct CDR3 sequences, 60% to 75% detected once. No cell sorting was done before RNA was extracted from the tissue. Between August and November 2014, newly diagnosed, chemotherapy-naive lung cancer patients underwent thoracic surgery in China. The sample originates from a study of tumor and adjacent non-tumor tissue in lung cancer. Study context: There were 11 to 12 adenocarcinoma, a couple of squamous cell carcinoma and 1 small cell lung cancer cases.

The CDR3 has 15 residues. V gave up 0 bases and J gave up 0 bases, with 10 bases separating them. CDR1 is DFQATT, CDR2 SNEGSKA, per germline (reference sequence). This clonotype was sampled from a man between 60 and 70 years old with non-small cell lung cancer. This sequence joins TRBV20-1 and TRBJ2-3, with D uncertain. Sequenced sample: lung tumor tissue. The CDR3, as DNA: TGCAGTGCTAGAGATATACTGACTAGCACAGATACGCAGTATTTT. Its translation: CSARDILTSTDTQYF.